The entry below describes one T cell receptor beta chain. Its antigen remains unidentified. This record comes from a study of vaccination effects on CD4 cells after COVID-19. This CDR3 has 15 amino acids. The germline V gene has CDR1 MNHEY and CDR2 SVGAGI. Trimming cost V 3 bases and J 5 bases, with 16 bases left between them. Sequencing followed a ViraFEST assay step that expanded antigen-specific CD4+ T cells with viral peptide pools. The culture ran for 10 days, and then CD4+ T cells were isolated. TCRdb keeps only in-frame clones here, not all; method: immunoSEQ multiplex PCR. Of 50,000 to 65,000 clones listed, 80% are singletons.

Specimen: CD4+ T cells from PBMCs cultured with HCoV-229E spike peptides, collected before COVID-19 vaccination. The chain carries TRBV6-5 and TRBJ1-1; the D gene is possibly TRBD1 (5 bases). This TCR derives from a human donor who received a COVID-19 vaccine. In DNA, the CDR3 is TGTGCCAGCAGTTATGAACGTCTGGGGGGAACTGAAGCTTTCTTT. Its translation: CASSYERLGGTEAFF.